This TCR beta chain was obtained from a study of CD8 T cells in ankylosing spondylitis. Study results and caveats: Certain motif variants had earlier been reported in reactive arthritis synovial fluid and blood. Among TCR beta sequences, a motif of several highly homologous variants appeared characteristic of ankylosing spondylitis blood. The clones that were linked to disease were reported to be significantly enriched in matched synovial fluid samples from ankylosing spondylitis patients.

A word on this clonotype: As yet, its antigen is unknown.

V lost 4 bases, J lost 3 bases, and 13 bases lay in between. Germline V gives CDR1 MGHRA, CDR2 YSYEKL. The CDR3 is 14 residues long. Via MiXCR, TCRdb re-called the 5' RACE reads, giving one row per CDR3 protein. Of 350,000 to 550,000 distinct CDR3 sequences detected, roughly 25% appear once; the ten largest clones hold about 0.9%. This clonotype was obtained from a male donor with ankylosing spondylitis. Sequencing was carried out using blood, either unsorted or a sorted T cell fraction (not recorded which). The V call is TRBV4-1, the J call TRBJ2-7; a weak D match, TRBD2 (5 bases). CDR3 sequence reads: CASSLVGEGYEQYF. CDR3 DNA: TGCGCCAGCAGCCTCGTGGGAGAGGGCTACGAGCAGTACTTC.